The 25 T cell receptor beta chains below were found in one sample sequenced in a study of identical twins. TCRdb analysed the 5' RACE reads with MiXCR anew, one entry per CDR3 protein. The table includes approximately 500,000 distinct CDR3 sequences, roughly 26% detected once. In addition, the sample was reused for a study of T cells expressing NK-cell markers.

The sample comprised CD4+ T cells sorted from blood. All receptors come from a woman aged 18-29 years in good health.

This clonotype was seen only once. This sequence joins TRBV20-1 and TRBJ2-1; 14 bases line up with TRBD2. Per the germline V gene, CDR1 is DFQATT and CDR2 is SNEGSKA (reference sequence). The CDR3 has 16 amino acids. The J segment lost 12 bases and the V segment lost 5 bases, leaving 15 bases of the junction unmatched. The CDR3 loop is CSAPISRLAGGSGQFF. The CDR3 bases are TGCAGTGCTCCCATTTCCCGACTAGCGGGAGGGTCTGGGCAGTTCTTC.

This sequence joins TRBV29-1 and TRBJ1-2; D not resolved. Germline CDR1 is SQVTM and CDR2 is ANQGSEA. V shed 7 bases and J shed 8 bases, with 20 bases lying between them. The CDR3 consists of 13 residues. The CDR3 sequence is CSGREVSIGGYTF. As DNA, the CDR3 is TGCAGCGGCCGGGAAGTCTCTATCGGGGGCTACACCTTC.

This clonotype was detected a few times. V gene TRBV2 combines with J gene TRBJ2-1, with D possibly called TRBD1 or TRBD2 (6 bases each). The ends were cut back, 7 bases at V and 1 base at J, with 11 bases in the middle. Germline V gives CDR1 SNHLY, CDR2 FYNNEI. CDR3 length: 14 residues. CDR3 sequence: CASNGGLSYNEQFF. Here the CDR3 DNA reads TGTGCCAGCAACGGGGGCTTATCCTACAATGAGCAGTTCTTC.

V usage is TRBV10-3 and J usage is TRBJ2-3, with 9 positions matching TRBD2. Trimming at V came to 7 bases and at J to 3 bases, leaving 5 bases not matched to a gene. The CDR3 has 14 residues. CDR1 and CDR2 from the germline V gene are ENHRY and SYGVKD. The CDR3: CAIKPAGGTDTQYF. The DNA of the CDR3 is TGTGCCATCAAACCAGCGGGGGGTACAGATACGCAGTATTTT.

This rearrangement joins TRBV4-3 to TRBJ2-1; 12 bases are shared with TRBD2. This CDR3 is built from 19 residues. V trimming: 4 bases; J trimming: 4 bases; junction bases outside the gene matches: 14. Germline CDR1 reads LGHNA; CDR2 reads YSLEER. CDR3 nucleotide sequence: TGCGCCAGCAGCCCCACAGGACTAGCGGGGAGGGTGGGTTACAATGAGCAGTTCTTC. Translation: CASSPTGLAGRVGYNEQFF.

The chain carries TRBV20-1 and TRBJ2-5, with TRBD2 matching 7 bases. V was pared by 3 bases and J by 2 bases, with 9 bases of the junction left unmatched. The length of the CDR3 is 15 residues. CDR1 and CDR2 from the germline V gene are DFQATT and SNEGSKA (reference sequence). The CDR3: CSARPNSGLQETQYF. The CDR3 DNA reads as TGCAGTGCTAGGCCGAATAGCGGGCTGCAAGAGACCCAGTACTTC.

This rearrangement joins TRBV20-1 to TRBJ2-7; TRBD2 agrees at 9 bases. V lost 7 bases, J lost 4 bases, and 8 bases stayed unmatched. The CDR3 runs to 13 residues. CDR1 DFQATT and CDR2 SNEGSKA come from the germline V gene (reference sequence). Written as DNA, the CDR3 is TGCAGTGTTCCGGGACTAGCCGATTACGAGCAGTACTTC. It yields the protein CSVPGLADYEQYF.

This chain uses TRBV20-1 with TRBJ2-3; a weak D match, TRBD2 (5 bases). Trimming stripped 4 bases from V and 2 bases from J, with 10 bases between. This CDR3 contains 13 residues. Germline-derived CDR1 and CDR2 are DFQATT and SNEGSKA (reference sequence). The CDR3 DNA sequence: TGCAGTGCTACAGCGGCGGTCACAGATACGCAGTATTTT. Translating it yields CSATAAVTDTQYF.

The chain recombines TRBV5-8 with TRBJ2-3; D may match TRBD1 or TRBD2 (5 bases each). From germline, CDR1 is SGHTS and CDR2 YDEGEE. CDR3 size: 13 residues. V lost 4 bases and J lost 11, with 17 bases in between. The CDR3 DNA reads TGTGCCAGCAGCCGTGGATGGGGACCCCTGCAGTATTTT. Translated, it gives CASSRGWGPLQYF.

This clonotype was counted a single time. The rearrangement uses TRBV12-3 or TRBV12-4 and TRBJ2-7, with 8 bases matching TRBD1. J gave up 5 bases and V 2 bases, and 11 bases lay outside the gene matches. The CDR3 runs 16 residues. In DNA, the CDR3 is TGTGCCAGCAGTTTAAGGACCCGGACAGGGCGGGACGAGCAGTACTTC. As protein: CASSLRTRTGRDEQYF.

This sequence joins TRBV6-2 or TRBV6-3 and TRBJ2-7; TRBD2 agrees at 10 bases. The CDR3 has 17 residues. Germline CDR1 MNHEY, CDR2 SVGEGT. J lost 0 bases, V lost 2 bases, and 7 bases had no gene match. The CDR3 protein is CASSYRIAGGGSYEQYF. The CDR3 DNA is TGTGCCAGCAGTTACCGTATAGCGGGAGGAGGCTCCTACGAGCAGTACTTC.

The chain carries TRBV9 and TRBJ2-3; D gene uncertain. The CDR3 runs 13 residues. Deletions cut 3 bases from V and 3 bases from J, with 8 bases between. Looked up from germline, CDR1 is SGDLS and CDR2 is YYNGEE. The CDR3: CASSALATDTQYF. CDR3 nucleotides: TGTGCCAGCAGCGCCTTGGCGACAGATACGCAGTATTTT.

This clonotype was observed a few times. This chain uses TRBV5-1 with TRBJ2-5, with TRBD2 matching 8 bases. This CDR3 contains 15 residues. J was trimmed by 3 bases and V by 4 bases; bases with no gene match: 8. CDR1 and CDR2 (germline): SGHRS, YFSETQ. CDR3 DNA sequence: TGCGCCAGCAGCACGTCCGGGACTAGGGAAGAGACCCAGTACTTC. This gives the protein CASSTSGTREETQYF. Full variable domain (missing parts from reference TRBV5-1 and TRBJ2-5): KAGVTQTPRYLIKTRGQQVTLSCSPISGHRSVSWYQQTPGQGLQFLFEYFSETQRNKGNFPGRFSGRQFSNSRSEMNVSTLELGDSALYLCASSTSGTREETQYFGPGTRLLVL.

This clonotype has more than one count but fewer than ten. The CDR3 DNA sequence: TGCGCCAGCAGCCTATGGACTGCGGGGGACATTCAGTACTTC. It encodes CASSLWTAGDIQYF. The chain carries TRBV5-1 and TRBJ2-4, with TRBD2 identical over 7 bases. There are 14 residues in the CDR3. Germline CDR1 and CDR2: SGHRS and YFSETQ. V gave up 4 bases and J gave up 8 bases; unmatched junction bases: 9.

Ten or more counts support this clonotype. The CDR3 coding sequence is TGCAGCGGATCAGAGGGGGACGAGCAGTACTTC. It codes for CSGSEGDEQYF. The chain employs TRBV29-1 and TRBJ2-7; perhaps TRBD1 as D (6 bases). The germline gives CDR1 SQVTM, CDR2 ANQGSEA. The CDR3 extends over 11 amino acids. V lost 7 bases to trimming and J lost 5 bases, with 12 bases between them.

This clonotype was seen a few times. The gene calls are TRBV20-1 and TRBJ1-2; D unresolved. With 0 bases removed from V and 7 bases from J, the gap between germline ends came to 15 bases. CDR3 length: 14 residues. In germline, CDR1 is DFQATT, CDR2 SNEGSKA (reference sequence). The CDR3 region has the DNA TGCAGTGCTAGAGATCCTCGGCAGTCTGGTGGCTACACCTTC. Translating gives CSARDPRQSGGYTF.

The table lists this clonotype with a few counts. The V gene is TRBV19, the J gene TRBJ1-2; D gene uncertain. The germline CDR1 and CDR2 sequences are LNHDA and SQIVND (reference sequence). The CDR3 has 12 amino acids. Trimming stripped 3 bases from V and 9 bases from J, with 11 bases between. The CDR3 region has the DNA TGTGCCAGTAGTATTCGAGAAGGGAGCTACACCTTC. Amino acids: CASSIREGSYTF.

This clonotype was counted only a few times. The CDR3 bases are TGTGCCAGCAGCTTAAACAGGGAGCATGGCTACACCTTC. Its protein product is CASSLNREHGYTF. The chain has TRBV7-2 and TRBJ1-2, with TRBD1 as a possible D gene (6 bases). The CDR3 spans 13 residues. Germline loops: CDR1 SGHTA, CDR2 FQGNSA. Trimming left V 2 bases short and J 6 bases short, with 10 bases between.

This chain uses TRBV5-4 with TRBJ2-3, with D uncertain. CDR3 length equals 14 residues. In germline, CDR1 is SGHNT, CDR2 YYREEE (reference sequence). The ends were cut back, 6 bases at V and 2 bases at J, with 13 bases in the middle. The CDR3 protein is CASTPQQVTDTQYF. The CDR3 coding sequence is TGTGCCAGCACTCCCCAGCAGGTCACAGATACGCAGTATTTT.

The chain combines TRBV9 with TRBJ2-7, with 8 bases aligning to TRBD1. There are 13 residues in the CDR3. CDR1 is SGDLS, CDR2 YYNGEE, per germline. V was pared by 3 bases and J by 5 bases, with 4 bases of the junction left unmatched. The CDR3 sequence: CASSAGQVDEQYF. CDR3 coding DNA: TGTGCCAGCAGCGCGGGACAGGTGGACGAGCAGTACTTC.

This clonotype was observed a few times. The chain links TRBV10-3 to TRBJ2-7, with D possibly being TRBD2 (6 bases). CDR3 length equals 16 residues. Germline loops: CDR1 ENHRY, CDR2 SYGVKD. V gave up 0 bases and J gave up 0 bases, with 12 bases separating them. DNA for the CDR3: TGTGCCATCAGTGAGTCATTCGGGAGTGGCTCCTACGAGCAGTACTTC. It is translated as CAISESFGSGSYEQYF.

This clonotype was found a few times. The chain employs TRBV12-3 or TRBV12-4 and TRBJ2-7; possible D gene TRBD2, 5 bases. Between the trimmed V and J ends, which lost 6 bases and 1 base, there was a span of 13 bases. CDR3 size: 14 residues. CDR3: CASRTGSASYEQYF. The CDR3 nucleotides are TGTGCCAGCAGGACGGGAAGTGCATCCTACGAGCAGTACTTC.

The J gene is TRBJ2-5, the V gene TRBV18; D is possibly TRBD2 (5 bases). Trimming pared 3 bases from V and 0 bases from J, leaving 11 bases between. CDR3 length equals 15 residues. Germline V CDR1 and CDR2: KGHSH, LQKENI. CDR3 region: CASSPRLTNQETQYF. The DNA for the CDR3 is TGTGCCAGCTCACCCCGACTAACCAACCAAGAGACCCAGTACTTC.

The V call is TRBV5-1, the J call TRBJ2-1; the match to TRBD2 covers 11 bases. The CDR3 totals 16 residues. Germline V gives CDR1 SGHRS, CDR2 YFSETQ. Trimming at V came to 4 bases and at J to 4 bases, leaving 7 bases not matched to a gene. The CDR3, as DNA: TGCGCCAGCAGCCCACTAGCGGGAGCGAGATACAATGAGCAGTTCTTC. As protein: CASSPLAGARYNEQFF.

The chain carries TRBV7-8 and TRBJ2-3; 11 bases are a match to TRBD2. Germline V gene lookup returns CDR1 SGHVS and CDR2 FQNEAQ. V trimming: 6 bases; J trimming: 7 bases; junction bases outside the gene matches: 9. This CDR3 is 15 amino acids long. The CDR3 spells CASRILAGGEYTQYF. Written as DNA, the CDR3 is TGTGCCAGCAGGATCCTAGCGGGAGGAGAATATACGCAGTATTTT. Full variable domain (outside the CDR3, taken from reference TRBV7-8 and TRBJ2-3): GAGVSQSPRYKVAKRGQDVALRCDPISGHVSLFWYQQALGQGPEFLTYFQNEAQLDKSGLPSDRFFAERPEGSVSTLKIQRTQQEDSAVYLCASRILAGGEYTQYFGPGTRLTVL.